This T cell receptor (beta chain) was captured in a study of T cells after yellow fever vaccination. Study summary: SMART-Seq v4 Ultra Low Input prepared the low-cell-number fractions.

5'RACE template switching produced TCR cDNA carrying a universal primer site and UMIs. Via MiXCR, TCRdb re-called the 5' RACE reads, giving one row per CDR3 protein. The data hold a few hundred thousand distinct CDR3 sequences, with roughly a sixth observed a single time. Study-wide findings and caveats: Among all clonotypes, a small share was observed in both CD4 and CD8 compartments. Reappearing after the booster were most of the clones from primary vaccination (96% CD4, 88% CD8).

On this clonotype itself: The antigen is not known.

The sample here was PBMCs, taken before the yellow fever booster vaccination. The sequence came from a young man who received the YFV17D yellow fever vaccine.

The CDR3 here is CSARDPRTGGYVGNTIYF. The CDR3 region has the DNA TGCAGTGCTAGAGATCCCCGGACAGGGGGTTATGTGGGAAACACCATATATTTT. The chain uses TRBV20-1 and TRBJ1-3, with 10 bases identical to TRBD1. CDR3 length equals 18 residues. V lost 0 bases, J lost 4 bases, and 12 bases stayed unmatched. The germline V gene encodes CDR1 DFQATT and CDR2 SNEGSKA (reference sequence).